The 11 T cell receptor beta chains given below trace back to one sample, sequenced in a study of radiation and T cells in renal cell carcinoma. The sample's time point: blood 2 weeks post-SBRT. Noted treatment: 15 Gy SBRT to primary tumor, nephrectomy 4 weeks later. The protocol was immunoSEQ multiplex PCR, while the TCRdb copy is restricted to in-frame clones and leaves out a portion. The data hold fewer than 90,000 clones, with around 86% observed a single time. The specimen was blood, collected from a patient whose treatment included radiotherapy and nephrectomy. The origin of the receptors is a woman between 45 and 65 years old with renal cell carcinoma.

The J gene is TRBJ1-3, the V gene TRBV18; D is perhaps TRBD1 (5 bases). The CDR3 extends over 16 amino acids. Trimming removed 1 base at V and 1 base at J, with 11 bases between. Germline CDR1 and CDR2: KGHSH and LQKENI. This CDR3 reads CASSPRGESSGNTIYF. The CDR3 region has the DNA TGTGCCAGCTCACCACGGGGGGAATCTTCTGGAAACACCATATATTTT.

CDR3 DNA: TGTGCCAGCAGCCCATCCCCCTCCTACGAGCAGTACTTC. Translated, it gives CASSPSPSYEQYF. The chain recombines TRBV7-2 with TRBJ2-7; D unresolved. Germline V gene sequence: CDR1 SGHTA, CDR2 FQGNSA. V lost 5 bases, J lost 0 bases, and 8 bases lay in between. This CDR3 is built from 13 residues.

This chain uses TRBV4-1 with TRBJ2-7; 9 bases line up with TRBD2. The CDR3 has 15 residues. Germline V lookup: CDR1 MGHRA, CDR2 YSYEKL. The J segment lost 3 bases and the V segment lost 6 bases, leaving 9 bases of the junction unmatched. The CDR3, as DNA: TGCGCCAGCAGGGCCCGGACTAGCGCGTTCTACGAGCAGTACTTC. The encoded protein is CASRARTSAFYEQYF.

The chain recombines TRBV9 with TRBJ2-1, with TRBD2 as a possible D gene (5 bases). Trimming shortened V by 0 bases and J by 4 bases, and 11 bases separated the two germline ends. CDR1 and CDR2 (germline): SGDLS, YYNGEE. The CDR3 is 15 amino acids. The CDR3 is CASSVDHGRYNEQFF. The CDR3 nucleotides are TGTGCCAGCAGCGTAGATCATGGGAGATACAATGAGCAGTTCTTC.

The rearrangement joins TRBV6-5 to TRBJ2-1; TRBD1 aligns across 7 bases. Trimming took 8 bases from V and 7 from J; bases not matched to a gene: 8. CDR3 length: 13 residues. Germline CDR1 reads MNHEY; CDR2 reads SVGAGI. The CDR3 here is CASLREQGNEQFF. In DNA, the CDR3 is TGTGCCAGCCTCAGGGAACAGGGGAATGAGCAGTTCTTC.

This chain joins TRBV19 and TRBJ2-5; TRBD1 or TRBD2 may be the D gene (5 bases each). CDR1 and CDR2 (germline): LNHDA, SQIVND (reference sequence). Trimming removed 6 bases at V and 5 bases at J, with 10 bases between. The length of the CDR3 is 12 residues. This CDR3 reads CASSVGTETQYF. DNA for the CDR3: TGTGCCAGTAGCGTCGGGACGGAGACCCAGTACTTC.

This rearrangement joins TRBV7-2 to TRBJ2-3; D is uncertain. The CDR3 sequence is 12 residues long. The germline V gene encodes CDR1 SGHTA and CDR2 FQGNSA. Between the trimmed V and J ends, which lost 3 bases and 2 bases, there was a span of 3 bases. The CDR3 coding sequence is TGTGCCAGCAGCTTTTTCACAGATACGCAGTATTTT. Translation gives CASSFFTDTQYF.

The rearrangement joins TRBV9 to TRBJ2-7; TRBD1 matches 7 bases. Germline V gene lookup returns CDR1 SGDLS and CDR2 YYNGEE. This CDR3 region has 15 residues. V trimming: 3 bases; J trimming: 2 bases; junction bases outside the gene matches: 8. CDR3 loop: CASSATGAPTYEQYF. The CDR3 nucleotides are TGTGCCAGCAGCGCTACAGGGGCTCCCACCTACGAGCAGTACTTC.

This clone was found a few times. The CDR3 DNA sequence: TGTGCCAGCTCACCACCGTTGAGCGGGGGGGACTACAATGAGCAGTTCTTC. Encoded protein: CASSPPLSGGDYNEQFF. The chain links TRBV18 to TRBJ2-1, with 10 bases that match TRBD2. From germline, CDR1 is KGHSH and CDR2 LQKENI. Trimming took 0 bases from V and 3 from J; bases not matched to a gene: 5. The CDR3 extends over 17 amino acids.

The chain is built from TRBV7-2 and TRBJ1-2; D gene unclear. In germline, CDR1 is SGHTA, CDR2 FQGNSA. The CDR3 extends over 14 amino acids. Trimming removed 1 base from V and 7 bases from J, with 13 bases in between. Written as DNA, the CDR3 is TGTGCCAGCAGCTTAGGTTTTGGAGGTGGTGGCTACACCTTC. This encodes CASSLGFGGGGYTF. The variable domain in full, completed from reference TRBV7-2 and TRBJ1-2, reads GAGVSQSPSNKVTEKGKDVELRCDPISGHTALYWYRQSLGQGLEFLIYFQGNSAPDKSGLPSDRFSAERTGGSVSTLTIQRTQQEDSAVYLCASSLGFGGGGYTFGSGTRLTVV.

J is TRBJ2-3 and V is TRBV6-6; D unclear. There are 14 residues in the CDR3. Germline-derived CDR1 and CDR2 are MNHNY and SVGAGI (reference sequence). V lost 5 bases and J lost 2, with 11 bases in between. The CDR3 DNA is TGTGCCAGCAGTCGAGAAATAACCACAGATACGCAGTATTTT. Protein product: CASSREITTDTQYF.